This TCR beta chain was sequenced in a study of blood T cells in healthy people across ages. A second roughly 6 to 12 cycle PCR used barcoded and J-beta primers. Via MiXCR, TCRdb re-called the 5' RACE reads, giving one row per CDR3 protein. The sample yields more than 1.4 million distinct CDR3 sequences, roughly 40% seen once. This clonotype appeared a few times. The V gene lost 5 bases and the J gene lost 8 bases, with 19 bases spanning the gap. Germline CDR1 and CDR2: MGHRA and YSYEKL. The CDR3 is made up of 14 amino acids. The sequencing sample was made of blood. The TCR was taken from a woman between 18 and 29 years old in good health. This chain uses TRBV4-1 with TRBJ2-7, with D maybe TRBD1 (5 bases). The CDR3 DNA sequence: TGCGCCAGCAGCGAGACAGAGCCCTCCGTAAAGCAGTACTTC. This codes for CASSETEPSVKQYF.